This T cell receptor beta chain was captured in a study of T cell changes during pregnancy in multiple sclerosis. With 9 bases clipped from V and 3 bases from J, the junction kept 4 bases outside the gene matches. Germline V gives CDR1 SNHLY, CDR2 FYNNEI. The CDR3 totals 13 residues. The protocol was immunoSEQ multiplex PCR, while the TCRdb copy is restricted to in-frame clones and leaves out a portion. The sample yields just over 90,000 clones, 91% seen once. The V gene is TRBV2, the J gene TRBJ2-5; 10 bases map to TRBD1. The source of this sequence is a female donor in good health, enrolled as a control in a pregnancy study. This material consisted of peripheral blood, taken after pregnancy. The CDR3 reads CARTGTGEETQYF. CDR3 nucleotides: TGTGCCAGGACCGGGACAGGGGAAGAGACCCAGTACTTC.